This TCR beta chain is from a study of T cells in Graves' hyperthyroidism and ophthalmopathy (dated 2019 in TCRdb). Background for the entire study: Peripheral blood was collected at initial diagnosis, before any treatment. In six Graves' hyperthyroidism patients, the study also compared T-cell repertoires from thyroid tissue with T-cell repertoires from blood. The paper reports TCR Vbeta CDR3 sequencing of 130 to 150 peripheral blood samples: around 45 ophthalmopathy, about 75 hyperthyroidism and 17 progressor patients. Prospective prediction of ophthalmopathy was tested in an independent validation cohort of 18 to 20 hyperthyroidism patients and 17 patients who later progressed to ophthalmopathy. Once sampling was done, hyperthyroidism patients were given methimazole at a starting dose of 30 mg daily, whereas ophthalmopathy patients were given high-dose intravenous methylprednisolone. The approximately 100 discovery patients were divided at random into training and test sets in a 7:3 ratio. To identify TCR V-J signatures that set the groups apart, the researchers used a discovery cohort of 100 patients, made up of 40 to 45 with Graves' ophthalmopathy and 57 with stable Graves' hyperthyroidism.

The research as a whole found: In validation, the model predicted progression to ophthalmopathy with 65% to 71% sensitivity and approximately 78% specificity, a median of 6.5 months before onset. Most expanded thyroid clonotypes (frequency above 0.001) were also detected in blood, a finding suggesting that blood repertoires may reflect thyroid immune responses. In cross-validation, a model built on a 13 V-J signature told ophthalmopathy apart from stable hyperthyroidism with less than 90% sensitivity and 81% to 82% specificity, and in testing the same model reached 80%/75%. Sample size was not statistically predetermined, and investigators were not blinded to group allocation.

A patient counted as having stable Graves' hyperthyroidism if no progression to ophthalmopathy occurred over 18 months of follow-up. Hyperthyroidism patients were newly diagnosed, with disease duration under 2 months, and aged 18 to 65 years. Any patient with an uncontrolled infection, another autoimmune disease, pregnancy or lactation was excluded. Clinical symptoms, serum thyroxine and TRAb, thyroid ultrasound, and orbital computed tomography formed the basis for the diagnoses. Ficoll-Paque density gradient centrifugation was used to isolate PBMCs from about 10 ml of fresh peripheral blood. Total RNA was extracted using Trizol reagent, and RNA quality was assessed on an Agilent 2100 Bioanalyzer. The sample holds a few counts of this clonotype. The antigen this receptor binds is unknown. No base quality information exists; no much larger clone differs at one position. The CDR3 contains 12 residues, cysteine and phenylalanine counted. Only the CDR3 portion is preserved as DNA: 36 bases, with reading frame beginning at the first base. Relative to germline, V is missing 7 bases and J is missing 5 bases, with 1 base of the junction outside any gene match. CDR1 and CDR2, per the germline V gene (reference sequence), are MNHEY and SMNVEV.

The TCR beta CDR3 regions were amplified from the RNA transcripts. A first-round RT-PCR of the TCR CDR3 used the HTBI primer set with the Qiagen OneStep RT-PCR kit. The libraries were constructed in a second round of multiplex PCR and then size-selected and purified. Sequencing of the libraries was done on an Illumina HiSeq2000 using paired-end 100 bp reads. For the original study's pipeline: SOAPnuke was used to process the raw data, throwing out any read that contained adapters or uncalled bases, had a mean Phred below 15, or lacked an exact constant-primer or identifier match. COPE v1.2.5 was used to merge the high-quality paired reads, and each unique nucleotide sequence was defined as a clonotype. MiTCR v1.1 was used to align clonotypes to the IMGT TRBV, TRBD and TRBJ reference segments. The analysis included only V-J combinations with a frequency above 0.0001, which together covered over 98% of the repertoires. The TCS score was defined as the ratio of F50 (clonal expansion) to E x V (chaos), calculated using BLOSUM62-based TCRdist between CDR3 peptides within each V-J. Welch's t-statistics and random forest reduced 500 to 550 V-J features to some 14, which were used in a naive Bayes classifier (R e1071). In TCRdb, the public reads were trimmed at Q25 with fastp and aligned with MiXCR, with productive beta chains retained. Each CDR3 protein appears once, grouped with its most common genes and DNA. The V and J calls were determined by TCRdb, not by the authors. The sample table contains under 650,000 distinct CDR3 sequences; only one count was recorded for 15% to 20% of them. The ten largest clonotypes hold over 3.5% of the sample.

The rearrangement joined TRBV27 to TRBJ2-2; TRBD2 agrees with 7 junctional bases. Specimen: blood. The origin of this receptor is a woman in her thirties with Graves' hyperthyroidism. This receptor has the CDR3 CASTGGTGELFF. At the DNA level, the sequence is TGTGCCAGCACGGGGGGTACCGGGGAGCTGTTTTTT.